This T cell receptor beta chain was sequenced for a study of shared clonotypes between healthy human individuals. Study details: Sampling drew on donors who were a couple of women and three men aged 18 to 49.

With unsorted samples, genomic DNA was obtained from tens of millions of PBMCs. Each unsorted PBMC replicate got 300 ng genomic DNA, tens of thousands of genomes. As handled by the study authors: ImmunoSEQ only sent back junction sequences with no quality scores, so filtering was done differently. Produced via immunoSEQ multiplex PCR; TCRdb's table is partial and in-frame only. V and J calls and clone size are given by that table; D and trimming were obtained from the DNA. The sample holds about 92,000 clones, about 45% seen once. Germline loops: CDR1 MDHEN, CDR2 SYDVKM. The ends were cut back, 5 bases at V and 10 bases at J, with 17 bases in the middle. The length of the CDR3 is 14 residues.

The sequence was collected from a woman aged 40 to 50 in good health. Some clones in this sample may be carry-over from other donors' samples. This chain links TRBV28 with TRBJ1-4; D unclear. Sequenced: PBMCs. The CDR3 is CASSGQVDWGKLFF. In DNA, the CDR3 is TGTGCCAGCAGTGGGCAGGTGGATTGGGGAAAACTGTTTTTT. Complete variable domain (other parts from reference TRBV28 and TRBJ1-4): DVKVTQSSRYLVKRTGEKVFLECVQDMDHENMFWYRQDPGLGLRLIYFSYDVKMKEKGDIPEGYSVSREKKERFSLILESASTNQTSMYLCASSGQVDWGKLFFGSGTQLSVL.